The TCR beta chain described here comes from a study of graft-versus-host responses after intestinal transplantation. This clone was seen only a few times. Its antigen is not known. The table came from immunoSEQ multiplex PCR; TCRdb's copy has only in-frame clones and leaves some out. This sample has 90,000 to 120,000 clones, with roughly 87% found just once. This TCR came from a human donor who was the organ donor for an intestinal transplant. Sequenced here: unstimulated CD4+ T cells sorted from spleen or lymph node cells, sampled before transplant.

Here the CDR3 reads CASSLVPRTPFGYTF. The CDR3 DNA is TGTGCCAGCAGCTTGGTACCCCGGACCCCTTTCGGCTACACCTTC. This sequence joins TRBV5-5 and TRBJ1-2; D gene uncertain. There are 15 residues in the CDR3. CDR1 and CDR2 (germline): SGHKS, YYEKEE (reference sequence). V lost 0 bases to trimming and J lost 8 bases, with 17 bases between them. Together with reference TRBV5-5 and TRBJ1-2, the CDR3 gives the full variable domain: DAGVTQSPTHLIKTRGQQVTLRCSPISGHKSVSWYQQVLGQGPQFIFQYYEKEERGRGNFPDRFSARQFPNYSSELNVNALLLGDSALYLCASSLVPRTPFGYTFGSGTRLTVV.